Sequencing of this TCR beta chain was carried out in a study of vaccination and CD4 T cells after COVID-19. Study background: Six males and four females, two of them Hispanic, were enrolled as convalescents. Sampling that followed vaccination took place a median approximately 76 days after dose two, within a range of 14 to 241.

Concerning this clonotype: The antigen is not known.

The Oncomine TCR Beta short-read assay was applied to DNA of cultured CD4+ T cells. A single record per CDR3 protein comes from TCRdb applying MiXCR to the PCR reads. This sample has thousands of distinct CDR3 sequences, with roughly 72% found just once. This CDR3 contains 16 residues. V lost 1 base and J 0 bases, leaving 13 bases between the germline ends. Germline V CDR1 and CDR2: DFQATT, SNEGSKA (reference sequence). Documented treatment: approximately 11-day PBMC culture with coronavirus spike peptide pools or control peptides (ViraFEST assay). Before TCRs were sequenced, ViraFEST expanded antigen-specific T cells with peptide pools.

Sequenced material: CD4+ T cells from blood, cultured in vitro. V usage is TRBV20-1 and J usage is TRBJ2-1; perhaps TRBD2 as D (6 bases). This sequence was found in a human donor who had recovered from COVID-19. CDR3 DNA sequence: TGCAGTGCTAGAGGCCGGGGGAAGAGCTCCTACAATGAGCAGTTCTTC. Translated, it gives CSARGRGKSSYNEQFF.